This T cell receptor beta chain was obtained from a study of T-cell memory formation after mild COVID-19. General observations from the study: Among clones peaking at day 37 in the second wave, SARS-CoV-2 specificity remained unconfirmed. Among CD4+ contracting clones, most were CM and EM, and CD8+ ones EMRA.

There are 17 residues in the CDR3. Trimming took 2 bases from V and 7 from J, leaving 20 bases between them. The V gene's germline CDR1 is MGHRA and CDR2 YSYEKL. Concerning this clonotype: Its antigen remains unknown.

In TCRdb, the 5' RACE reads were re-called with MiXCR into one record per CDR3 protein. Counted here are 300,000 to 400,000 distinct CDR3 sequences, 15% to 20% occurring once; the ten biggest clones make up around 24%. The receptor's source is a man aged 18 to 29 who had mild COVID-19 (a few samples of this study predate the infection). Cell type and time point are not known. The J gene is TRBJ2-2, the V gene TRBV4-1, with D possibly being TRBD1 (6 bases). Sequencing was performed on PBMCs or a T cell subset sorted from them (not recorded which). CDR3: CASSQLFPQGTDGELFF. The CDR3 DNA reads as TGCGCCAGCAGCCAACTATTTCCACAGGGAACGGACGGGGAGCTGTTTTTT.